The rows below give T cell receptor beta chains drawn from one sample of a study of shared clonotypes between healthy human individuals. The protocol was immunoSEQ multiplex PCR, while the TCRdb copy is restricted to in-frame clones and leaves out a portion. The sample yields 900,000 to 1,200,000 clones, 75% to 80% seen once. Sequenced: memory CD4+ T cells from PBMCs. These receptors were collected from a man aged 18 to 29 in good health. Some clones in this sample may be carry-over from other donors' samples. The CDR3 runs from the conserved cysteine through the conserved F or W. A D gene is named only where the DNA matches it firmly. Expanded clones get a size class; other rows say once, few or many, or leave the size out.

clone_size j_call d_call v_call cdr3_nt cdr3_aa
NA TRBJ2-1 NA TRBV19 TGTGCCAGTAGTATATCCCAGAGCTCCTACAATGAGCAGTTCTTC CASSISQSSYNEQFF
few TRBJ1-2 NA TRBV28 TGTGCCAGCAGTGTACAGGTCGGCGGCTACACCTTC CASSVQVGGYTF
NA TRBJ2-7 NA TRBV29-1 TGCAGCGTTGAAGTGGGGCCCTTCACCTACGAGCAGTACTTC CSVEVGPFTYEQYF
NA TRBJ1-2 TRBD1 TRBV6-5 TGTGCCAGCAACCCACAGACAGGGGGCTCAAATGGCTACACCTTC CASNPQTGGSNGYTF
NA TRBJ2-7 NA TRBV7-9 TGTGCCAGCAGCGTAGCGACGGACAGCTCCGAGCAGTACTTC CASSVATDSSEQYF
NA TRBJ1-5 NA TRBV11-2 TGTGCCAGCAGCTTAGCGGGGGGTCAGCCCCAGCATTTT CASSLAGGQPQHF
NA TRBJ2-1 TRBD1 TRBV30 TGTGCCTGGAGTTCTGGGACAGGGGGCGCGGAAAGCTCCTACAATGAGCAGTTCTTC CAWSSGTGGAESSYNEQFF
NA TRBJ2-7 NA TRBV5-1 TGCGCCAGCAGCGCGGACAAAAGCCAATACGAGCAGTACTTC CASSADKSQYEQYF
NA TRBJ2-3 NA TRBV4-3 TGCGCCAGCAGCCAAGACCGCTTTGCGACAGATACGCAGTATTTT CASSQDRFATDTQYF
NA TRBJ1-4 NA TRBV7-9 TGTGCCAGCAGCTTTGCAGACACCCTAAATGAAAAACTGTTTTTT CASSFADTLNEKLFF
NA TRBJ2-7 TRBD1 TRBV10-3 TGTGCCATCAGCGCGGGACAGGGCTACGAGCAGTACTTC CAISAGQGYEQYF
NA TRBJ2-7 NA TRBV5-1 TGCGCCAGCAGCTTGGGTAGCGGTTTCTCCTACGAGCAGTACTTC CASSLGSGFSYEQYF
many TRBJ1-4 NA TRBV28 TGTGCCAGCAGTTTATTTGAATGGGGAGGTGGTGAAAAACTGTTTTTT CASSLFEWGGGEKLFF
NA TRBJ2-6 NA TRBV30 TGTGCCTGGAGTACGTCCTGGGCCAACGTCCTGACTTTC CAWSTSWANVLTF